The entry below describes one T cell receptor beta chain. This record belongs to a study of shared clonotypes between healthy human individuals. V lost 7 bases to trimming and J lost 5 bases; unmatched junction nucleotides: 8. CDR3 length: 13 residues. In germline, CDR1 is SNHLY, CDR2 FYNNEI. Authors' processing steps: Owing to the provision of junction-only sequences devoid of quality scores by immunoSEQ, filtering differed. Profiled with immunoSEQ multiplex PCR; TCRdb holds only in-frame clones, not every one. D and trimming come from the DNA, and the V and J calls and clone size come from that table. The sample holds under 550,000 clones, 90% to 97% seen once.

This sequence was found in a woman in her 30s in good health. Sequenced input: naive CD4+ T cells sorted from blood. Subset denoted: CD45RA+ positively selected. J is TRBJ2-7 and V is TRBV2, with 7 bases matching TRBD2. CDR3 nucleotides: TGTGCCAGCATGTTCGCAGCGGGGAACGAGCAGTACTTC. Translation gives CASMFAAGNEQYF.